A selection of T cell receptor beta chains follows, all from one sample in a study of T-cell reconstitution after alpha-beta-depleted transplantation in children. From the PCR reads, TCRdb called clonotypes with MiXCR, one entry per CDR3 protein. The top ten clones hold approximately 30% of a sample with about 900,000 distinct CDR3 sequences, about 29% of them seen once. The sample consisted of PBMCs, mostly from graft donor cells, taken 360 days after TCRalphabeta/CD19-depleted stem cell transplant. These receptors were collected from a boy in the first two years of life who had a stem cell transplant for SCID, so the T cells may come from the graft donor. The conserved cysteine and the conserved F or W are not part of the CDR3 here. The order of the fields is clone size, V gene, J gene, CDR3 protein. Size is stated for part of the rows, as once, few or many counts, or as a class when the clone is expanded.

few	TRBV20-1	TRBJ2-1	SALGTGDEYNEQF
-	TRBV5-1	TRBJ2-1	ASSSGVSGGNEQF
-	TRBV20-1	TRBJ1-4	SARDRGLRGKLF
-	TRBV20-1	TRBJ2-7	SARSGRPPFEHY
-	TRBV27	TRBJ2-1	ASSRVGPARGPGSYNEQF
-	TRBV6-1	TRBJ2-5	ASRGGGAGQETQY
few	TRBV20-1	TRBJ2-3	SASPPDRGLGADTQY
-	TRBV2	TRBJ2-1	ASSTWASGNNEQF
few	TRBV12-3/TRBV12-4	TRBJ2-3	ASSLPFGGFTDTQY
few	TRBV29-1	TRBJ2-1	SGRGTSEYNEQF
-	TRBV20-1	TRBJ2-1	SARGGLASAEQF
-	TRBV29-1	TRBJ2-7	SGSRGAGGTFGPHEQY
few	TRBV6-1	TRBJ2-1	ASSVPLTYQGSYNEQF
-	TRBV10-2	TRBJ1-1	ASSEEVVNTEAF
-	TRBV7-8	TRBJ1-2	ASSLGTDGYT
few	TRBV10-3	TRBJ2-1	AISGAVSYNEQF
-	TRBV7-9	TRBJ2-7	ASSSGDRVEDEQY
-	TRBV23-1	TRBJ2-2	ASSQVEGRANTGELF
-	TRBV7-8	TRBJ2-3	ASSPRGVADAINTQY
-	TRBV20-1	TRBJ2-5	SAQRGLGGIEETQY
many	TRBV25-1	TRBJ2-7	ASSEYGGGQTQQY
-	TRBV4-2	TRBJ2-5	ASSQVGTGPQETQY
-	TRBV12-3/TRBV12-4	TRBJ1-5	ASSSQGGAIQPQH
once	TRBV12-3/TRBV12-4	TRBJ2-7	ASRGERDYEQY
many	TRBV15	TRBJ2-1	ATHADMSSYNEQF
-	TRBV5-1	TRBJ2-2	ASSLPGQNTGELF
-	TRBV5-6	TRBJ2-7	ASSPYTGYSYEQY
few	TRBV15	TRBJ2-3	ATSRTPNRRTDTQY
-	TRBV7-9	TRBJ2-7	ASSLWARRGGGDKQY
few	TRBV7-2	TRBJ2-3	ASKMSGGPTDTQY
-	TRBV24-1	TRBJ2-3	ATSGVGRGKTDTQY
-	TRBV5-1	TRBJ2-5	ASSSDSGRQETQY
-	TRBV20-1	TRBJ2-1	SARGGHNEQF
few	TRBV2	TRBJ2-2	ASIGHPTGELF
-	TRBV15	TRBJ2-1	ATSKTSGGYNEQF